The sequence of this T cell receptor (beta chain) was determined in a study of cytomegalovirus exposure and HLA in healthy donors (TCRdb year 2017). Background on the whole study: An earlier analysis of several hundred of the donors reported approximately 300 Gb of sequence data and around 120 million unique TCR beta sequences obtained from some 200 million T cells. High-throughput TCR immunosequencing, statistical association of individual TCRs with disease status, and machine learning were combined to predict cytomegalovirus infection status. In the later analysis, no new phenotypic data were used to find candidate immune exposures; instead, reliance was placed on TCR beta sequences and their occurrence across donors. The number of donors typed differed by locus, with roughly 629-640 for A, B, C, DRB1 and DQB1, 522 for DQA1, 600 to 610 for DPA1, and around 450 for DPB1. Of the roughly 410 genotyped donors, over 80% were placed in the genetic ancestry cluster associated with self-reported Caucasian donors. Along with the approximately 620-subject first cohort, a separate validation cohort of around 120 different subjects was used. The study profiled the T cell repertoires of under 700 subjects by immunosequencing and related them to cytomegalovirus serostatus. Around 330 gigabases of sequencing data and around 90 million unique TCR sequences made up an early release that covered over 550 HLA-typed donors. Five DR-DQ haplotypes were treated as single units for association and clustering because of strong linkage in the cohort. An earlier analysis of around 640 of the donors used high-throughput TCR beta sequencing to judge whether each TCR beta V gene segment behaved as functional or pseudogenic. Alongside the repertoire data, information on donor age, sex, ethnicity and CMV serostatus was compiled. HLA typing included class I and class II loci at four-digit resolution. A later analysis re-examined previously published TCR beta repertoires from 600 to 700 donors and added high-resolution HLA genotyping to investigate patterns of TCR occurrence. All discovery cohort repertoires had been generated on a single sequencing platform. A later genetic analysis used genome-wide SNP genotypes for about 65% of the roughly 700 donors, treating that subset as a discovery cohort. Among about 360 genotyped donors of the cohort, an average of about 240,000 unique TCR beta nucleotide sequences were sequenced per donor, 15% to 20% of them non-productive. The study aimed to test whether signatures of past pathogen exposure could be identified by cataloging public T cell receptors. Results the study describes overall, beyond this receptor: In a later analysis, the rate of TCR association differed among HLA loci, with DRB1 alleles having the most associated TCRs and HLA-C alleles having the fewest. A later genetic analysis associated a missense DCLRE1C variant with V-gene and J-gene trimming of TCR beta chains, and an independent cohort replicated the association. The sequencing pipeline was judged likely to have produced a cluster of highly shared sequence variants as a technical artifact. Presence/absence analyses assumed roughly uniform sequencing depth across donors, an assumption that may not hold. In the study, some 180 TCR beta chains were listed as associated with cytomegalovirus. A further reported finding was that TCR beta sequences accurately predicted the HLA-A and HLA-B alleles for most subjects in the first cohort. A later analysis found that most CMV-associated TCR beta chains appeared HLA-restricted, with HLA associations seemingly driven largely by CMV exposure. In both the original and validation cohorts, the classifier was reported to diagnose cytomegalovirus status with high specificity and sensitivity. According to the authors, the approach could potentially be generalized to other disease states and immunological phenotypes. Broadly in line with IMGT annotations, most TCR beta V segments showed up in productive rearrangements about 90% or about 30% of the time in an earlier analysis of roughly 590 of the donors. CMV serostatus was the only immune exposure information available for the cohort. Correlated functional status among segregating V segments might be attributable to linkage disequilibrium, but an unknown experimental factor could not be ruled out. Most TCR sequences were seen in very few donors, while some public TCRs were found in many individuals. HLA typing was unavailable for some donors at each locus, so association tests used only the typed subset. In a later genetic analysis, fewer N-insertions in productive TCRs were reported among donors in an Asian-associated ancestry cluster than the 666-donor mean. In a later analysis, several top co-occurrence clusters were reported to appear linked to parvovirus B19, influenza, CMV and Epstein-Barr virus. In a later analysis, some 17,000 TCR beta sequences were associated with specific HLA alleles at a false discovery rate of 0.05. A few of the identified cytomegalovirus-associated TCR beta chains were confirmed in vitro to be specific for cytomegalovirus antigens. The earlier analysis of 587 of the donors excluded some 15 rarely observed V segments, including chromosome 9 orphons, because counts were too low. In this cohort, only TCR beta chains were sequenced, and detectable features were limited by the absence of alpha or paired-chain data. In a later analysis, HLA-associated TCR beta chains showed more clonal expansion and lower generation probabilities than non-associated chains that were equally common. When HLA alleles, especially DR and DQ, strongly co-occurred, TCR associations were difficult to assign to individual alleles.

The cohort consisted of hundreds of healthy bone marrow donors. At the time of sampling, all cohort members were nominally healthy, though unrecorded immune exposures were likely present. The donor tested CMV seronegative and was one of the 352 seronegative cohort members. A peripheral blood sample was collected from each donor, and TCR beta sequencing was performed on peripheral blood mononuclear cells. Genomic DNA extraction from the blood cell samples was performed with the Qiagen DNeasy Blood Extraction Kit. With respect to this clone: Its antigen is unknown. Since the CDR3 does not end with the conserved phenylalanine or tryptophan, this likely comes from a read error.

Library generation was performed with the immunoSEQ multiplex PCR assay. For the multiplex PCR, a mixture combining 60 forward primers for TCR Vbeta segments and 13 reverse primers for TCR Jbeta segments was used. The CDR3 region of rearranged TCR beta genes was amplified from genomic DNA by a multiplex PCR assay. Amplified TCR beta libraries were sequenced as 87-base-pair reads on the Illumina HiSeq System. The original pipeline was this. A later analysis tallied tens of millions of unique TCR beta chains across the 600 to 700 repertoires, and approximately 9.9 million of those chains were shared by two or more donors. To remove PCR and sequencing errors, raw reads were error-corrected and collapsed into unique sequences using a nearest-neighbor algorithm that merged closely related sequences. V, D and J gene segments were assigned by aligning CDR3 sequences to IMGT reference sequences. Each retained sequence needed at least a six-nucleotide match to both a V gene segment and a J gene segment. A rearrangement counted as productive if the CDR3 had no stop codons and remained in frame with V and J, and every other rearrangement counted as non-productive. CDR3 was defined by IMGT convention, running from the second conserved V-encoded cysteine to the conserved J-encoded phenylalanine. Sequences without an unambiguous match to a single V gene segment were excluded from the earlier analysis of approximately 600 of the donors. In an earlier analysis of 587 of the donors, a V segment was called functional when productive rearrangements were above 56.7%, and segregating when the standard deviation between donors exceeded 5%. A statistical classification framework was developed to diagnose cytomegalovirus status using the catalog of TCR beta chain sequences. A later analysis assigned V and J genes by comparing TCR nucleotide sequences with IMGT/GENE-DB human TR gene sequences. Using the TCRdist pipeline, a later analysis assigned CDR3 sequences along with most-parsimonious VDJ recombination scenarios. In a later analysis, each TCR beta chain was defined by its CDR3 amino acid sequence together with its V-gene family, and reads lacking a unique V-gene family were excluded. A later analysis removed 450 to 600 highly shared, low-generation-probability nucleotide sequences to deal with suspected cross-contamination and a sequencing artifact. In a later analysis, a clonal expansion index was calculated for each public chain from normalized within-repertoire ranks of inferred template counts. In a later analysis, generation probabilities were computed using a VDJ recombination model fitted to out-of-frame rearrangements, and the results were checked against IGoR. In a later analysis, TCR-TCR, TCR-HLA and TCR-CMV co-occurrence was scored with hypergeometric tests, and a repertoire-size bias correction was applied to TCR pairs. In a later analysis, false discovery rates were estimated by permuting HLA or CMV assignments 20 times. A later analysis grouped co-occurring TCRs with DBSCAN, adding TCRdist sequence similarity when clustering within HLA-allele-positive subsets. Repertoires with fewer than 30,000 or more than 120,000 public chains were left out of co-occurrence clustering, as were roughly five repertoires with anomalous nucleotide sharing. Here the immuneACCESS table is served through TCRdb, limited to in-frame sequences with V and J called. Missing clones are a known gap in these copies; in checked studies unresolved V genes cover under half, and the rest lacks a known reason. The D gene and trimming were derived from the DNA, and the V and J assignments and clone size from that table. The sample yields some 99,000 clones; around 86% were counted once. Under 2.5% of the sample is taken by the ten largest.

The sample taken for sequencing was PBMCs. This TCR was recovered from a woman in her twenties or thirties in good health and CMV-seronegative.

DNA sequence: TGTGCCAGCAGTTTACGCGGAGGACGTTATAGCAATCAGCCCCAGCATCTT. This translates into CASSLRGGRYSNQPQHL. Here the chain combines TRBV27 and TRBJ1-5; the D gene cannot be resolved reliably. The CDR3 region is 17 residues in length, termini included. Solely the CDR3 DNA is kept, with 51 bases framed from the first base. The germline V gene encodes CDR1 MNHEY and CDR2 SMNVEV (reference sequence). Between the V and J ends, shortened by 2 bases and 0 bases respectively, the junction contains 14 bases.